These 9 T cell receptor beta chains came from one sample sequenced in a study of PD-1 blockade in classical Hodgkin lymphoma. Relapse after autologous stem cell transplantation occurred in every patient, and brentuximab vedotin exposure varied. The assay was immunoSEQ multiplex PCR, and TCRdb's table has in-frame clones only and misses some. The sample consists of roughly 20,000 clones, approximately 84% of them appearing once. This material consisted of peripheral blood mononuclear cells (PBMCs), taken at baseline. The source is a human donor with classical Hodgkin lymphoma.

J is TRBJ1-4 and V is TRBV11-2, with D possibly TRBD1 on 5 matching bases. V lost 5 bases, J lost 6 bases, and 10 bases lay in between. CDR3 length: 13 residues. Germline CDR1 SGHAT, CDR2 FQNNGV. CDR3 sequence: CASSIGADEKLFF. CDR3 DNA sequence: TGTGCCAGCAGCATCGGGGCGGATGAAAAACTGTTTTTT. Combining the CDR3 with reference TRBV11-2 and TRBJ1-4 gives the whole variable domain EAGVAQSPRYKIIEKRQSVAFWCNPISGHATLYWYQQILGQGPKLLIQFQNNGVVDDSQLPKDRFSAERLKGVDSTLKIQPAKLEDSAVYLCASSIGADEKLFFGSGTQLSVL.

This CDR3 is CASSSAGRGTNYGYTF. The CDR3 region has the DNA TGTGCCAGTAGTTCTGCAGGGAGGGGGACTAACTATGGCTACACCTTC. V is TRBV19 and J is TRBJ1-2, with D perhaps TRBD1 (6 bases). CDR1 and CDR2 (germline): LNHDA, SQIVND (reference sequence). V shed 5 bases and J shed 0 bases, with 16 bases lying between them. CDR3 length: 16 amino acids. The full variable domain, rest sourced from reference TRBV19 and TRBJ1-2, is DGGITQSPKYLFRKEGQNVTLSCEQNLNHDAMYWYRQDPGQGLRLIYYSQIVNDFQKGDIAEGYSVSREKKESFPLTVTSAQKNPTAFYLCASSSAGRGTNYGYTFGSGTRLTVV.

The V gene is TRBV7-6, the J gene TRBJ2-2; possibly TRBD1 for D (5 bases). The germline CDR1 and CDR2 sequences are SGHVS and FNYEAQ. V lost 6 bases, J lost 4 bases, and 18 bases lay in between. The CDR3 is 16 amino acids. CDR3 in amino acids: CASRPQAGRTTGELFF. In DNA, the CDR3 is TGTGCCAGCAGACCCCAGGCAGGGCGAACCACCGGGGAGCTGTTTTTT.

The chain has TRBV28 and TRBJ2-7; D not resolved. The CDR3 is 12 residues long. Germline V gene lookup returns CDR1 MDHEN and CDR2 SYDVKM. Trimming took off 6 bases at V and 2 bases at J, with 8 bases between the two ends. CDR3 in DNA: TGTGCCAGCAGCCCCCTCGCCTACGAGCAGTACTTC. It specifies CASSPLAYEQYF.

This clone is classed as medium-sized. V is TRBV7-9 and J is TRBJ2-1; D not certain. Germline CDR1 reads SEHNR; CDR2 reads FQNEAQ (reference sequence). Between the trimmed V and J ends, which lost 5 bases and 10 bases, there was a span of 12 bases. The CDR3 has 12 residues. DNA for the CDR3: TGTGCCAGCAGCCCCCCTGGGTGGGAGCAGTTCTTC. Protein sequence: CASSPPGWEQFF. Drawing the rest from reference TRBV7-9 and TRBJ2-1, the complete variable domain is DTGVSQNPRHKITKRGQNVTFRCDPISEHNRLYWYRQTLGQGPEFLTYFQNEAQLEKSRLLSDRFSAERPKGSFSTLEIQRTEQGDSAMYLCASSPPGWEQFFGPGTRLTVL.

V and J are TRBV2 and TRBJ1-5, with D possibly TRBD1 on 6 matching bases. Germline CDR1 SNHLY, CDR2 FYNNEI. The CDR3 runs to 18 residues. V was clipped by 6 bases and J by 0 bases, with 21 bases between them. In DNA form, the CDR3 reads TGTGCCAGCAGCCGAGCCAGGGGCAGGATATATAGCAATCAGCCCCAGCATTTT. Its translation: CASSRARGRIYSNQPQHF. The whole variable domain, filled in from reference TRBV2 and TRBJ1-5, reads EPEVTQTPSHQVTQMGQEVILRCVPISNHLYFYWYRQILGQKVEFLVSFYNNEISEKSEIFDDQFSVERPDGSNFTLKIRSTKLEDSAMYFCASSRARGRIYSNQPQHFGDGTRLSIL.

This clone came up once. The chain couples TRBV6-5 to TRBJ1-6; 8 nucleotides match TRBD1. After removal of 6 bases from V and 10 bases from J, the junction contained 8 bases not matched to a gene. The germline V gene has CDR1 MNHEY and CDR2 SVGAGI. This CDR3 region has 14 residues. This CDR3 reads CASRQTGETSPLHF. CDR3 sequence (DNA): TGTGCCAGCAGACAGACAGGGGAGACCTCACCCCTCCACTTT.

The chain is built from TRBV29-1 and TRBJ1-2; no clear D gene. V was clipped by 4 bases and J by 0 bases, with 12 bases between them. CDR3 size: 14 residues. The V gene's germline CDR1 is SQVTM and CDR2 ANQGSEA. The CDR3 spells CSVVEAHSNYGYTF. The CDR3 DNA reads as TGCAGCGTTGTAGAAGCACACTCTAACTATGGCTACACCTTC.

The V call is TRBV4-3, the J call TRBJ2-3; the D is unclear. The germline V gene has CDR1 LGHNA and CDR2 YSLEER. Trimming pared 4 bases from V and 0 bases from J, leaving 14 bases between. The CDR3 has 16 amino acids. CDR3 nucleotide sequence: TGCGCCAGCAGCCCGGGTGGTAGGGCCAGCACAGATACGCAGTATTTT. Translated, it gives CASSPGGRASTDTQYF.